This TCR beta chain comes out of a study of blood T cell repertoires in COVID-19. In the study overall: Italy, Spain and the United States were the sources of the convalescent and acute COVID-19 samples. T cells, B-cell-depleted T cells, or PBMCs supplied cDNA or gDNA.

CDR1 SGHVS and CDR2 FQNEAQ come from the germline V gene. The CDR3 contains 12 residues. V dropped 1 base and J dropped 7 bases, with 5 bases sitting between them. In the source study's methods: Amplification with reference gene primers provided the estimates of nucleated cell counts. Measured with immunoSEQ multiplex PCR; TCRdb has only the in-frame clones, and not every one. That table gives V, J and clone size, and the DNA gave D and trimming. The sample carries roughly 100,000 clones, approximately 80% recorded once. This clone has just a few counts. This sequence joins TRBV7-8 and TRBJ1-5; D gene uncertain. The source of this sequence is a human donor in a cohort sampled during active COVID-19. Input material: peripheral blood. CDR3 sequence reads: CASSLVGQPQHF. The CDR3 bases are TGTGCCAGCAGCTTAGTTGGCCAGCCCCAGCATTTT.